Below are 10 T cell receptor beta chains sequenced from a single sample in a study of long-term antiretroviral therapy in people with HIV. The assay used was immunoSEQ (version v3.0), run at survey level. Repertoires were generated with immunoSEQ multiplex PCR, while TCRdb's copy carries only in-frame clones and drops some. The table has about 33,000 clones, 96% seen once; the top ten hold about 2.2%. The starting material was unsorted PBMCs, obtained approximately 6.8 years after starting antiretroviral therapy. These TCRs come from a man aged 25-45 years with HIV.

This clone appeared once. This chain joins TRBV19 and TRBJ2-1; TRBD1 aligns across 9 bases. The CDR3 runs 14 residues. Unmatched junction bases numbered 0, after V lost 5 bases and J lost 1 base. CDR1 is LNHDA and CDR2 is SQIVND in the germline V gene (reference sequence). Written as DNA, the CDR3 is TGTGCCAGTAGTGGGACAGGGTCCTACAATGAGCAGTTCTTC. Translated: CASSGTGSYNEQFF.

The chain joins TRBV29-1 to TRBJ1-1; D uncertain. Germline V gene data show CDR1 as SQVTM and CDR2 as ANQGSEA. Trimming shortened V by 2 bases and J by 6 bases, and 16 bases separated the two germline ends. The CDR3 sequence is 14 residues long. The CDR3 loop reads CSVENPTLVAEAFF. CDR3 bases: TGCAGCGTTGAAAATCCCACCCTGGTAGCTGAAGCTTTCTTT.

This clone was counted a single time. This rearrangement joins TRBV6-5 to TRBJ1-1; 8 bases fit TRBD1. Germline CDR1 and CDR2: MNHEY and SVGAGI. The CDR3 runs to 14 residues. V shed 5 bases, J shed 3 bases, and the junction held 5 bases outside the gene matches. CDR3 nucleotide sequence: TGTGCCAGCAGTCGACAGGGGTGGGACACTGAAGCTTTCTTT. As protein: CASSRQGWDTEAFF.

This rearrangement joins TRBV19 to TRBJ1-4; D not resolved. Trimming removed 5 bases at V and 4 bases at J, with 8 bases between. The germline V gene has CDR1 LNHDA and CDR2 SQIVND (reference sequence). This CDR3 has 13 amino acids. In DNA, the CDR3 is TGTGCCAGTAGTGGGCTGTTTAATGAAAAACTGTTTTTT. Protein sequence: CASSGLFNEKLFF.

The DNA for the CDR3 is TGTGCCAGCAGCGTAGATTGGCGGGGAAAACTGTTTTTT. Translated: CASSVDWRGKLFF. This chain uses TRBV9 with TRBJ1-4; D call uncertain. The CDR3 consists of 13 residues. Germline loops: CDR1 SGDLS, CDR2 YYNGEE. Deletions cut 0 bases from V and 10 bases from J, with 10 bases between.

The DNA of the CDR3 is TGTGCCAGCAGCTCAAAGGGGAACACTGAAGCTTTCTTT. This encodes CASSSKGNTEAFF. The genes are TRBV5-4 and TRBJ1-1; D gene ambiguous. Germline V CDR1 and CDR2: SGHNT, YYREEE (reference sequence). The CDR3 sequence is 13 residues long. V shed 3 bases and J shed 1 base, with 7 bases lying between them.

CDR3: CASSIQRGGRNTQYF. The CDR3 DNA is TGTGCCAGTAGTATCCAGCGGGGGGGCCGAAATACGCAGTATTTT. The chain uses TRBV19 and TRBJ2-3; 10 bases are a match to TRBD2. The trim removed 3 bases at V and 7 bases at J, leaving 7 bases unmatched. This CDR3 spans 15 amino acids. Germline V gene lookup returns CDR1 LNHDA and CDR2 SQIVND (reference sequence).

The chain employs TRBV4-1 and TRBJ1-4; D gene unclear. Germline V gives CDR1 MGHRA, CDR2 YSYEKL. Deletions cut 4 bases from V and 4 bases from J, with 10 bases between. CDR3 length: 14 amino acids. The CDR3 spells CASSPRNLNEKLFF. DNA for the CDR3: TGCGCCAGCAGCCCACGGAACCTTAATGAAAAACTGTTTTTT.

This clone was detected once. The chain combines TRBV6-1 with TRBJ1-4; D uncertain. The CDR3 runs to 14 residues. Trimming took 6 bases from V and 5 from J, leaving 13 bases between them. Germline V lookup: CDR1 MNHNS, CDR2 SASEGT. The CDR3 loop reads CASSPVGRNEKLFF. The CDR3 nucleotides are TGTGCCAGCAGCCCCGTCGGTCGGAATGAAAAACTGTTTTTT.

The V call is TRBV2, the J call TRBJ2-7, with D tentatively TRBD2 (5 bases). The CDR3 runs 15 residues. Germline values: CDR1 SNHLY, CDR2 FYNNEI. The V and J ends lost 7 bases and 3 bases respectively, with 19 bases between them. The CDR3 loop is CASISRADSYYEQYF. The CDR3 region has the DNA TGTGCCAGCATATCGAGGGCCGATTCATACTACGAGCAGTACTTC.